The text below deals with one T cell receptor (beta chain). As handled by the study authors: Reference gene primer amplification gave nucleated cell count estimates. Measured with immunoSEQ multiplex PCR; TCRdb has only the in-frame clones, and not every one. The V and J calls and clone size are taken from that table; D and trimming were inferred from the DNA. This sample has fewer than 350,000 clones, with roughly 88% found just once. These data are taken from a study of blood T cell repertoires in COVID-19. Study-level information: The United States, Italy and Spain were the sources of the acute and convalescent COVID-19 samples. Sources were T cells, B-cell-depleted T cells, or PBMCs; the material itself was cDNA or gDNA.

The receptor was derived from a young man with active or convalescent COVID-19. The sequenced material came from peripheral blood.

The CDR3 loop is CASSEYPTRGGEQFF. CDR3 in DNA: TGCGCCAGCAGCGAATACCCGACGCGGGGGGGTGAGCAGTTCTTC. The chain joins TRBV5-1 to TRBJ2-1; TRBD2 matches 9 bases. The CDR3 spans 15 residues. Germline-derived CDR1 and CDR2 are SGHRS and YFSETQ. The V gene end was trimmed by 4 bases and the J gene end by 9 bases; junction bases not matched to a gene: 11.